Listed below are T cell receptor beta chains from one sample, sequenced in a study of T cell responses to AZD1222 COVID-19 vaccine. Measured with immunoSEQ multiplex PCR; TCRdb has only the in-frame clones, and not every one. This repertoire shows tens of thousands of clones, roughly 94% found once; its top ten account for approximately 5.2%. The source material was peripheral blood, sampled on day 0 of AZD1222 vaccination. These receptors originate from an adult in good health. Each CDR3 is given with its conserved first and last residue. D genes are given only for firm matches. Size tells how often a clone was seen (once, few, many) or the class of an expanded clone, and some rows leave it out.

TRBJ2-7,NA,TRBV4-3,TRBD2,CASSPQALEGTTSYEQYF,TGCGCCAGCAGCCCCCAAGCTTTAGAGGGGACTACCTCCTACGAGCAGTACTTC
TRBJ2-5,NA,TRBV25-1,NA,CASSESRMQETQYF,TGTGCCAGCAGTGAATCCAGGATGCAAGAGACCCAGTACTTC
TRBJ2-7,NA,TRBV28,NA,CASRTIRGYEQYF,TGTGCCAGCAGAACGATAAGGGGCTACGAGCAGTACTTC
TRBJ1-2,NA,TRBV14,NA,CASSPGPNYGYTF,TGTGCCAGCTCTCCAGGGCCGAACTATGGCTACACCTTC
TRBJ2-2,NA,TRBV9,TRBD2,CASSVAGRGANTGELFF,TGTGCCAGCAGCGTAGCAGGCCGGGGGGCGAACACCGGGGAGCTGTTTTTT
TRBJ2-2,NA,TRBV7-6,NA,CASSKEASPNTGELFF,TGTGCCAGCAGCAAAGAGGCTAGCCCGAACACCGGGGAGCTGTTTTTT
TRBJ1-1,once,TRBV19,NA,CASSPEGWGYTEAFF,TGTGCCAGTAGTCCAGAAGGGTGGGGATACACTGAAGCTTTCTTT
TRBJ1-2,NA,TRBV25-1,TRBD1,CASSPLGEGQGIGYTF,TGTGCCAGCAGTCCGTTAGGGGAAGGACAGGGCATCGGCTACACCTTC
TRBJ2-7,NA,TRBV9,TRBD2,CASSVDPTSGSYEQYF,TGTGCCAGCAGCGTAGACCCGACTAGCGGTAGCTACGAGCAGTACTTC
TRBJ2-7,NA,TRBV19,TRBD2,CASSPSRTSGDEQYF,TGTGCCAGTAGTCCTTCAAGGACTAGCGGTGACGAGCAGTACTTC
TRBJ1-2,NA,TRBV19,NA,CASSMLQGIDYGYTF,TGTGCCAGTAGTATGTTGCAGGGAATTGACTATGGCTACACCTTC
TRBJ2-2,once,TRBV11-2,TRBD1,CASSLMTGAPKGELFF,TGTGCCAGCAGCTTAATGACAGGGGCTCCGAAGGGGGAGCTGTTTTTT
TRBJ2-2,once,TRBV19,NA,CASSIMFGDARRSSTGELFF,TGTGCCAGTAGTATAATGTTCGGGGATGCACGGAGGTCGTCCACCGGGGAGCTGTTTTTT
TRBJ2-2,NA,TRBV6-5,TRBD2,CASNGLAGDTGELFF,TGTGCCAGCAATGGACTAGCGGGAGACACCGGGGAGCTGTTTTTT
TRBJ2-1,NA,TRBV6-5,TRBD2,CASSLGGRPNEQFF,TGTGCCAGCAGTTTAGGCGGGAGACCCAATGAGCAGTTCTTC
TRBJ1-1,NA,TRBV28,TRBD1,CASSLSGTGGGEAFF,TGTGCCAGCAGTTTGTCCGGGACAGGGGGGGGTGAAGCTTTCTTT
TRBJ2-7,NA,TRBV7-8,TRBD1,CASSLARGQGGYEQYF,TGTGCCAGCAGCTTAGCGAGGGGACAGGGCGGTTACGAGCAGTACTTC
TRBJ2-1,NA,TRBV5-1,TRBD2,CASSSGLAGLREQFF,TGCGCCAGCAGCTCTGGACTAGCGGGACTTCGTGAGCAGTTCTTC
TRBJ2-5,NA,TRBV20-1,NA,CSASSRSRTQYF,TGCAGTGCTAGTAGTCGTTCGCGGACCCAGTACTTC
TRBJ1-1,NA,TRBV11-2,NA,CASSLEGVGTEAFF,TGTGCCAGCAGCTTAGAAGGGGTGGGCACTGAAGCTTTCTTT
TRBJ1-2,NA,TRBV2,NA,CASSEPGAYGYTF,TGTGCCAGCAGTGAACCTGGGGCCTATGGCTACACCTTC
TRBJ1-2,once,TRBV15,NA,CATSRDRAVRSYTF,TGTGCCACCAGCAGAGATAGGGCAGTCAGGAGCTACACCTTC
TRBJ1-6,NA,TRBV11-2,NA,CASSLQGAPLHF,TGTGCCAGCAGTCTACAGGGTGCACCCCTCCACTTT
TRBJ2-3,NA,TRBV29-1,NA,CSVVTVASTDTQYF,TGCAGCGTTGTAACGGTTGCTAGCACAGATACGCAGTATTTT
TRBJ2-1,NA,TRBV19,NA,CASSPLGGTYNEQFF,TGTGCCAGTAGTCCCCTCGGGGGAACCTACAATGAGCAGTTCTTC
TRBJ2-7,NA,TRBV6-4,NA,CASSPSIGQKYEQYF,TGTGCCAGCAGTCCCTCTATAGGACAAAAATACGAGCAGTACTTC
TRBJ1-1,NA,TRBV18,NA,CASSLDAVAEAFF,TGTGCCAGCTCACTGGACGCCGTGGCTGAAGCTTTCTTT
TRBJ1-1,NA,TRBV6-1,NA,CASSEEGNTEAFF,TGTGCCAGCAGTGAGGAGGGTAACACTGAAGCTTTCTTT
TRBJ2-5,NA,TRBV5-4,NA,CASRQSGTFREYF,TGTGCCAGCAGACAGTCCGGGACGTTTCGGGAGTACTTC
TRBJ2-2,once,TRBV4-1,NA,CASSQSPGDRELFF,TGCGCCAGCAGCCAGTCTCCAGGAGACCGGGAGCTGTTTTTT
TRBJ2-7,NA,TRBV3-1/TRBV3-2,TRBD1,CASSQGDRGSYEQYF,TGTGCCAGCAGCCAAGGGGACAGGGGCTCCTACGAGCAGTACTTC
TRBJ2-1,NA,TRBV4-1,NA,CASSQDRDNEQFF,TGCGCCAGCAGCCAAGACAGGGACAATGAGCAGTTCTTC
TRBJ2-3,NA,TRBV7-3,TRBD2,CASSRGLAVDTQYF,TGTGCCAGCAGCCGGGGACTAGCGGTAGATACGCAGTATTTT
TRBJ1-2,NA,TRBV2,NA,CASRETVNYGYTF,TGTGCCAGCAGGGAGACAGTTAACTATGGCTACACCTTC
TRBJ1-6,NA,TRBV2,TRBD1,CASNSPGTGESPLHF,TGTGCCAGCAACTCACCCGGGACAGGGGAATCACCCCTCCACTTT
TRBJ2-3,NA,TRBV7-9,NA,CASRPGPTDTQYF,TGTGCCAGCAGGCCAGGACCCACAGATACGCAGTATTTT
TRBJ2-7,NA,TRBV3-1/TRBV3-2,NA,CASSQDKNEQYF,TGTGCCAGCAGCCAAGATAAGAACGAGCAGTACTTC
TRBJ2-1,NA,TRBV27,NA,CASGLSWLGNNEQFF,TGTGCCAGCGGACTTTCGTGGCTAGGGAACAATGAGCAGTTCTTC
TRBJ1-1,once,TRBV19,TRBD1,CASSIVGTGVTEAFF,TGTGCCAGTAGTATAGTCGGGACAGGGGTCACTGAAGCTTTCTTT
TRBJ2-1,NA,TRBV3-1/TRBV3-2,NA,CASSQARAYSYNEQFF,TGTGCCAGCAGCCAAGCGAGGGCCTACTCCTACAATGAGCAGTTCTTC
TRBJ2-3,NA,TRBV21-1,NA,CASSKAAGRTSTDTQYF,TGTGCCAGCAGCAAAGCGGCCGGGCGCACTAGCACAGATACGCAGTATTTT
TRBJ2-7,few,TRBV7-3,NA,CASSPEGGREQYF,TGTGCCAGCAGCCCCGAGGGGGGACGCGAGCAGTACTTC
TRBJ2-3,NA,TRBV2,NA,CASTSADTQYF,TGTGCCAGCACGTCAGCAGATACGCAGTATTTT